The 5 T cell receptor beta chains listed next were all sequenced from one sample in a study of cytomegalovirus exposure and HLA in healthy donors. The PCR employed 60 Vbeta primers together with 13 Jbeta primers. Produced via immunoSEQ multiplex PCR; TCRdb's table is partial and in-frame only. The data contain roughly 55,000 clones, approximately 71% of them singletons. Sample: PBMCs. The receptors stem from a middle-aged man in good health and CMV-seropositive.

A few counts support this clone. The rearrangement joins TRBV5-1 to TRBJ1-4; TRBD1 aligns across 10 bases. V dropped 4 bases and J dropped 7; count of bases not matched to a gene: 10. The germline gives CDR1 SGHRS, CDR2 YFSETQ. The length of the CDR3 is 16 residues. The DNA for the CDR3 is TGCGCCAGCAGCCCAGGGACAGGGGATGGTAGTGAAAAACTGTTTTTT. Translating it yields CASSPGTGDGSEKLFF.

The chain's CDR3 is CASSPGRVSSNSPLHF. CDR3 in DNA: TGTGCCAGCAGCCCGGGGAGGGTCAGCAGTAATTCACCCCTCCACTTT. The chain couples TRBV7-6 to TRBJ1-6; D not certain. From germline, CDR1 is SGHVS and CDR2 FNYEAQ. This CDR3 has 16 amino acids. Trimming cost V 5 bases and J 6 bases, with 17 bases left between them.

The chain joins TRBV4-1 to TRBJ2-2, with D tentatively TRBD2 (6 bases). V was pared by 1 base and J by 3 bases, with 12 bases between. The germline CDR1 and CDR2 sequences are MGHRA and YSYEKL. The CDR3 loop spans 16 amino acids. For the CDR3, the DNA is TGCGCCAGCAGCCAAGTAGGCGGGGTAGACACCGGGGAGCTGTTTTTT. Translating it yields CASSQVGGVDTGELFF.

The chain couples TRBV7-9 to TRBJ2-1; D uncertain. Per the germline V gene, CDR1 is SEHNR and CDR2 is FQNEAQ (reference sequence). This CDR3 spans 14 amino acids. The ends were cut back, 1 base at V and 3 bases at J, with 7 bases in the middle. CDR3 region: CASSLVGSYNEQFF. DNA of the CDR3: TGTGCCAGCAGCTTAGTGGGCAGCTACAATGAGCAGTTCTTC.

This clone was detected once. The V and J genes are TRBV19 and TRBJ1-5; D ambiguous. CDR1 is LNHDA and CDR2 is SQIVND in the germline V gene (reference sequence). V was cut by 6 bases and J by 3 bases, with 15 bases left in between. This CDR3 spans 15 amino acids. The CDR3 protein is CASRPRGTSNQPQHF. The CDR3, as DNA: TGTGCCAGTAGGCCCCGGGGTACCTCCAATCAGCCCCAGCATTTT.